This T cell receptor (beta chain) was obtained from a study of blood T cell repertoires in COVID-19. About the research overall: COVID-19 samples from acute and convalescent phases originated in the United States, Italy and Spain. Sources were T cells, B-cell-depleted T cells, or PBMCs; the material itself was cDNA or gDNA.

Methods used by the authors: Reference gene primers were amplified, and this amplification served to estimate nucleated cell counts. The table came from immunoSEQ multiplex PCR; TCRdb's copy has only in-frame clones and leaves some out. The DNA gave D and trimming, while V, J and clone size come from that table. The sample has about 40,000 clones, about 80% seen once. The V and J ends lost 1 base and 4 bases respectively, with 8 bases between them. The CDR3 length is 13 residues. Germline V gene lookup returns CDR1 WNHNN and CDR2 SYGVQD (reference sequence). This chain connects TRBV10-1 to TRBJ2-7; D possibly corresponds to TRBD1 (6 bases). The sequenced sample consisted of peripheral blood. This TCR derives from a woman aged 60 to 75 with acute or convalescent COVID-19. The CDR3 sequence is CASSEFRGYEQYF. The CDR3 DNA sequence: TGCGCCAGCAGTGAGTTCAGGGGATACGAGCAGTACTTC.